This T cell receptor (beta chain) was sequenced in a study of beta chain features in type 1 diabetes. Findings and limits, study-wide: Shorter TCRB CDR3s, moderately but significantly so, were found in Type 1 diabetes patients in all four CD4+ subsets. Cells with high TCR expression could be over-represented by cDNA sequencing. A definitive answer on HLA type influencing TCRB rearrangement was not reached here.

In this sample, this clone turned up a few times. Its antigen is still unknown. Other nucleotide sequences in the sample specify the same CDR3. The V end was cut by 1 base, the J end by 4 bases, with 8 bases between. The length of the CDR3 is 13 residues. Germline lookup yields CDR1 GTSNPN and CDR2 SVGIG (reference sequence). Of the isolated RNA, all was reverse transcribed, and so the sequenced material was expressed TCRB transcripts. Data came from immunoSEQ multiplex PCR; TCRdb stores just in-frame clones and leaves some out. Altogether about 300,000 clones are present, roughly 12% being singletons, with the ten largest covering over 0.014%.

The source is a woman under 30 with type 1 diabetes. The chain links TRBV30 to TRBJ1-5, with a tentative D call TRBD1 (6 bases). Sequencing input: naive CD4+ T cells from blood. As DNA, the CDR3 is TGTGCCTGGAGTGCCACAGGGAATCAGCCCCAGCATTTT. This translates into CAWSATGNQPQHF.